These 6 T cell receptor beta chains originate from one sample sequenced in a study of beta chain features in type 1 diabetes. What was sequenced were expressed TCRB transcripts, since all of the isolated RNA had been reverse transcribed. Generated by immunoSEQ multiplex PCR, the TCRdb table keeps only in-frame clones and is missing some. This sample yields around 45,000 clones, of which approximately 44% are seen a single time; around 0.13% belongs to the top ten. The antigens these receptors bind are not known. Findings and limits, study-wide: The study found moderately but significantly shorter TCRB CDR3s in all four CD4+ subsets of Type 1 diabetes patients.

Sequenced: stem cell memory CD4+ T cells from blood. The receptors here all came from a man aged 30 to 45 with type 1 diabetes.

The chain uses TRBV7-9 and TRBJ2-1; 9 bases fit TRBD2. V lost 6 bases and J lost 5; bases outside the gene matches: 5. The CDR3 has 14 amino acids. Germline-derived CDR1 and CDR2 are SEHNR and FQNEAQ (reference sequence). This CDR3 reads CASRIAGAHNEQFF. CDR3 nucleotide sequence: TGTGCCAGCAGAATAGCGGGGGCCCACAATGAGCAGTTCTTC.

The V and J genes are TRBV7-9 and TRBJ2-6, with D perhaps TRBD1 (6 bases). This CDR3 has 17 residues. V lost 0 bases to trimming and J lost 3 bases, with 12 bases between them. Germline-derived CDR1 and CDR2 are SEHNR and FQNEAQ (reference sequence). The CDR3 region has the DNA TGTGCCAGCAGCTTAGCGATTACAGGGATTGGGGCCAACGTCCTGACTTTC. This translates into CASSLAITGIGANVLTF. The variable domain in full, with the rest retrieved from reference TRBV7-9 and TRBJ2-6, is DTGVSQNPRHKITKRGQNVTFRCDPISEHNRLYWYRQTLGQGPEFLTYFQNEAQLEKSRLLSDRFSAERPKGSFSTLEIQRTEQGDSAMYLCASSLAITGIGANVLTFGAGSRLTVL.

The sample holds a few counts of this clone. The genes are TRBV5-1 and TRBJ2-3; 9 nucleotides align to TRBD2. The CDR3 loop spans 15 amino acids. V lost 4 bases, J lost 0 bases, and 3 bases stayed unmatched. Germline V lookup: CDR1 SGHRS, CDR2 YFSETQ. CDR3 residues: CASSRSGRSTDTQYF. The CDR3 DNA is TGCGCCAGCAGCAGAAGCGGGAGGAGCACAGATACGCAGTATTTT.

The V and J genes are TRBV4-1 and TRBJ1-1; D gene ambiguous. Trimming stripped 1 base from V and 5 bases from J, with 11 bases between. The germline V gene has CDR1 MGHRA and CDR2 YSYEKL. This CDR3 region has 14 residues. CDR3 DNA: TGCGCCAGCAGCCAAGCCACGGGGAAGACTGAAGCTTTCTTT. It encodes CASSQATGKTEAFF.

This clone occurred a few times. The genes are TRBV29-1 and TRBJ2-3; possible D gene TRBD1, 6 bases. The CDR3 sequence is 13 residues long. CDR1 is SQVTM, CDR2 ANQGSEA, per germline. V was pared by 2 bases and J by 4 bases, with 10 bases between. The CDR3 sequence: CSVERTASDTQYF. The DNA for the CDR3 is TGCAGCGTTGAACGGACAGCTTCAGATACGCAGTATTTT.

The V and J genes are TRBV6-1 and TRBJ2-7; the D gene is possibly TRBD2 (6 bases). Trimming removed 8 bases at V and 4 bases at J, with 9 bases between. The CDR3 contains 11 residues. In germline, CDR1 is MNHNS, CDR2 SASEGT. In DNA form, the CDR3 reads TGTGCCAGCCGCGGGACGTACGAGCAGTACTTC. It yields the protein CASRGTYEQYF.